This record concerns one T cell receptor beta chain sequence. Its antigen is still unknown. This sample is part of a study of T cells in Graves' hyperthyroidism and ophthalmopathy. Amplification yielded TCR beta CDR3 regions, with RNA transcripts as the source. TCR CDR3 regions were first amplified by RT-PCR with HTBI primers. TCRdb reprocessed the multiplex PCR reads via MiXCR and lists one record per CDR3 protein. The data show some 560,000 distinct CDR3 sequences, 11% to 15% seen once. Exclusion criteria comprised uncontrolled infection, other autoimmune disease, pregnancy or lactation. PBMCs were collected from an approximately 10 ml volume of fresh peripheral blood. V was trimmed by 5 bases and J by 2 bases, leaving 13 bases between them. CDR3 length: 15 residues. Findings and caveats of the study: Prediction of ophthalmopathy progression came a median around 6.5 months pre-onset. A model using 13 V-J features told ophthalmopathy apart from stable hyperthyroidism.

This chain links TRBV12-3 or TRBV12-4 with TRBJ1-5, with D hard to call. The sequence was collected from a woman in her thirties or forties with Graves' hyperthyroidism. The sequenced sample consisted of blood. This chain's CDR3 is CASSPSFSGNQPQHF. CDR3 bases: TGTGCCAGCAGTCCATCATTTTCGGGCAATCAGCCCCAGCATTTT.